This T cell receptor (beta chain) derives from a study of pediatric ulcerative colitis (dated by TCRdb to about 2019). Regarding the study in general: From fewer than ten newly diagnosed, treatment-naive pediatric ulcerative colitis patients and a few non-IBD control children, paired blood and rectal samples were collected. Points the paper makes about the study in general: With only four individuals, the healthy control group was small. Significantly higher autologous blood-rectal clonal overlap was found in ulcerative colitis patients than in controls, which suggested increased T cell trafficking to inflamed tissue. For technical reasons, substantially fewer templates were yielded by the blood samples of a couple of patients, and these blood samples were excluded from blood-rectal overlap analysis. Controls, mild-moderate and acute severe colitis patients were separated by rectal repertoire features, and reduced rectal diversity due to clonal expansions was observed in acute severe colitis. Because repertoires came from total lymphocyte DNA, patterns in rare subsets such as regulatory T cells may not be reflected. A couple of rectal CDR3 clonotypes were detected in all ulcerative colitis patients and were not detected in any of the controls.

In controls, colonoscopy was performed for suspected IBD, macroscopically and histologically normal endoscopy was observed, and no IBD diagnosis was made within the following year. A blood sample was drawn at the time of the colonoscopy. The Wizard kit (Promega) was used to extract genomic DNA from both blood and intestinal samples. Through the immunoSEQ TRB Survey service, multiplex V and J primers were used to amplify rearranged CDR3 beta regions from genomic DNA. To keep sequencing depth equal across samples, survey-level depth of up to 500,000 reads per sample was applied. The libraries were purified and pooled, then sequenced using Illumina technology. The study's own analysis went as follows. Productive clonality, sample overlap, pairwise scatters, CDR3 beta length, V/D/J gene usage and productiveness were all assessed with the immunoSEQ online tools. Alongside Shannon and Simpson indices, calculated diversity was computed as the number of unique rearrangements divided by total templates, multiplied by 100. Principal component analysis was performed on Z-score normalized data with the R prcomp function and the ggbiplot package. Morisita's index was used to quantify blood-rectal clonal overlap within each subject. Sourced from immuneACCESS, this table was stored by TCRdb with only in-frame sequences that have V and J called. A share of the clones is absent; for the studies checked, an unresolved V gene accounts for under half, and the remainder has no known explanation. V and J calls and clone size are as listed in that table; D and trimming were resolved from the DNA. This sample lists tens of thousands of clones; around 87% were detected once. The biggest ten clones account for approximately 1.5% of the sample.

In the germline V gene, CDR1 corresponds to MGHRA and CDR2 to YSYEKL. The CDR3 runs 13 amino acids, cysteine and phenylalanine included. Of all the DNA, just the CDR3 is kept, 39 bases in frame from base 1. V is pared back by 0 bases and J by 5 bases, with 4 bases lying between the germline termini. The table lists this clone with a count of one. Its cognate antigen has yet to be identified. Base qualities are not provided; no much larger clone lies one nucleotide away. The chain couples TRBV4-1 to TRBJ2-2; there is no confident call for the D gene. This sequence originates from a boy aged 10-17 years who was a control in a study of pediatric ulcerative colitis. The sequencing sample was made of blood. CDR3 sequence: CASSQEMTGELFF. DNA sequence: TGCGCCAGCAGCCAAGAAATGACCGGGGAGCTGTTTTTT.